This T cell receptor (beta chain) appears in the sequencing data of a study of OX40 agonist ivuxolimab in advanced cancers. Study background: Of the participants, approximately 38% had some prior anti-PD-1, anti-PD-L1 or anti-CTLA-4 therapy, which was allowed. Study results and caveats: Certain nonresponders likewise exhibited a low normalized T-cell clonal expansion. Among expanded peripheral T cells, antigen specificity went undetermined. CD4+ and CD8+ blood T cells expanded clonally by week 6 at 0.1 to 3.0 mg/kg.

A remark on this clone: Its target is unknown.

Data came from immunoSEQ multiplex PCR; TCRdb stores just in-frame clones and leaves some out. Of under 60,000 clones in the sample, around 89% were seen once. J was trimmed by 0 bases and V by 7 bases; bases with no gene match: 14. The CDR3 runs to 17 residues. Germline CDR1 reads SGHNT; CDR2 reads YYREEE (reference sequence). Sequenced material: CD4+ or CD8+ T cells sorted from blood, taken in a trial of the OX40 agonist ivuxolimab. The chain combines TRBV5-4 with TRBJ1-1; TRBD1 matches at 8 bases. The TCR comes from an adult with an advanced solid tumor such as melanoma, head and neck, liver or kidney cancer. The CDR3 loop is CASELLGPRGLNTEAFF. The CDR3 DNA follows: TGTGCCAGCGAACTCCTCGGACCCAGGGGGCTGAACACTGAAGCTTTCTTT.